This passage covers 10 T cell receptor beta chains from one sample sequenced in a study of human thymus T cells. Generated by immunoSEQ multiplex PCR, the TCRdb table keeps only in-frame clones and is missing some. The sample shows approximately 70,000 clones, 85% to 95% of them seen only once. The source of the thymus tissue was resections taken during corrective heart surgery. Sequencing used thymus tissue. The origin of the receptors is a girl less than two years old with a congenital heart defect but otherwise immunologically healthy.

The genes are TRBV10-3 and TRBJ1-1; D uncertain. Trimming shortened V by 8 bases and J by 2 bases, and 9 bases separated the two germline ends. The CDR3 runs to 12 residues. Germline V gene sequence: CDR1 ENHRY, CDR2 SYGVKD. The CDR3 loop is CAICSNNTEAFF. The CDR3 nucleotides are TGTGCCATCTGTTCTAATAACACTGAAGCTTTCTTT.

V gene TRBV5-1 combines with J gene TRBJ1-1, with 9 bases aligning to TRBD1. Germline trimming cut 0 bases from V and 7 bases from J; bases unmatched to any gene: 4. The length of the CDR3 is 14 residues. CDR1 is SGHRS, CDR2 YFSETQ, per germline. The CDR3 protein is CASSLAGTGCEAFF. CDR3 coding DNA: TGCGCCAGCAGCTTGGCCGGGACAGGGTGTGAAGCTTTCTTT. Full variable domain (remainder filled in from reference TRBV5-1 and TRBJ1-1): KAGVTQTPRYLIKTRGQQVTLSCSPISGHRSVSWYQQTPGQGLQFLFEYFSETQRNKGNFPGRFSGRQFSNSRSEMNVSTLELGDSALYLCASSLAGTGCEAFFGQGTRLTVV.

CDR3 protein: CASSERGNGQPQHF. Here the CDR3 DNA reads TGTGCCAGCAGTGAACGGGGTAACGGTCAGCCCCAGCATTTT. V and J are TRBV2 and TRBJ1-5; D unresolved. The CDR3 sequence is 14 residues long. The V gene's germline CDR1 is SNHLY and CDR2 FYNNEI. Trimming removed 2 bases from V and 6 bases from J, with 11 bases in between.

V and J are TRBV6-5 and TRBJ2-7; D uncertain. CDR3 length: 16 residues. The V end was cut by 0 bases, the J end by 3 bases, with 15 bases between. Germline V gene sequence: CDR1 MNHEY, CDR2 SVGAGI. CDR3 nucleotide sequence: TGTGCCAGCAGTTACTCGCAAGGGTCGAAGAACTACGAGCAGTACTTC. Residues: CASSYSQGSKNYEQYF.

This clone was counted a single time. The J gene is TRBJ2-1, the V gene TRBV7-8, with D hard to call. The germline V gene has CDR1 SGHVS and CDR2 FQNEAQ. There are 16 residues in the CDR3. With 1 base removed from V and 0 bases from J, the gap between germline ends came to 10 bases. CDR3 bases: TGTGCCAGCAGCTTAGACCTCCATAGCTCCTACAATGAGCAGTTCTTC. It translates to CASSLDLHSSYNEQFF.

This chain uses TRBV5-6 with TRBJ2-1; no definite D call. The CDR3 extends over 14 amino acids. V lost 4 bases, J lost 0 bases, and 8 bases lay in between. Per germline, CDR1 SGHDT and CDR2 YYEEEE. CDR3 protein: CASSPSRSYNEQFF. The DNA for the CDR3 is TGTGCCAGCAGCCCCTCGCGCTCCTACAATGAGCAGTTCTTC.

The chain joins TRBV4-3 to TRBJ1-3, with D maybe TRBD1 (6 bases). The CDR3 is 18 residues long. CDR1 is LGHNA and CDR2 is YSLEER in the germline V gene. Trimming took 0 bases from V and 4 from J, leaving 19 bases between them. The CDR3 DNA sequence: TGCGCCAGCAGCCAAGAGTTTGTCCCCAGGGGAGGAGGAAACACCATATATTTT. Translation: CASSQEFVPRGGGNTIYF.

The chain employs TRBV5-1 and TRBJ2-1; 7 bases map to TRBD1. This CDR3 has 15 residues. The ends lost 0 bases at V and 7 bases at J; junction bases unmatched: 7. Germline V lookup: CDR1 SGHRS, CDR2 YFSETQ. The CDR3 DNA is TGCGCCAGCAGCTTGGTTCGGACAGGAACGAATGAGCAGTTCTTC. Protein: CASSLVRTGTNEQFF. The whole variable domain, remainder taken from reference TRBV5-1 and TRBJ2-1, is KAGVTQTPRYLIKTRGQQVTLSCSPISGHRSVSWYQQTPGQGLQFLFEYFSETQRNKGNFPGRFSGRQFSNSRSEMNVSTLELGDSALYLCASSLVRTGTNEQFFGPGTRLTVL.

The chain carries TRBV25-1 and TRBJ1-3, with 7 bases fitting TRBD1. CDR1 is MGHDK, CDR2 SYGVNS, per germline. V lost 6 bases, J lost 0 bases, and 2 bases stayed unmatched. The CDR3 is made up of 14 amino acids. CDR3 sequence (DNA): TGTGCCAGCAGGGGGACAGCCTCTGGAAACACCATATATTTT. It is translated as CASRGTASGNTIYF.

This sequence joins TRBV7-2 and TRBJ2-2, with D perhaps TRBD1 (6 bases). Germline V gives CDR1 SGHTA, CDR2 FQGNSA. The CDR3 covers 16 residues. Trimming removed 5 bases at V and 6 bases at J, with 19 bases between. The CDR3 reads CASSTGNVHRAGELFF. The DNA for the CDR3 is TGTGCCAGCAGCACCGGAAACGTCCACAGGGCCGGGGAGCTGTTTTTT.